This entry lists 18 T cell receptor beta chains sequenced from one sample in a study of blood T cell repertoires in COVID-19. TCRdb's copy holds only in-frame clones and misses some; the assay was immunoSEQ multiplex PCR. Of 300,000 or so clones listed, roughly 84% are singletons. The sequencing input was peripheral blood. These receptors all come from a man in his forties or fifties with active or convalescent COVID-19.

This clone was counted a single time. This chain joins TRBV30 and TRBJ2-2; TRBD2 aligns across 10 bases. V gave up 2 bases and J gave up 7 bases; unmatched junction bases: 4. This CDR3 has 14 amino acids. CDR1 is GTSNPN, CDR2 SVGIG, per germline (reference sequence). The chain's CDR3 is CAWSTTSGHGELFF. The CDR3 DNA reads TGTGCCTGGAGTACGACTAGCGGGCACGGGGAGCTGTTTTTT.

On this clone: This same CDR3 is encoded by further DNA sequences in the sample. This chain joins TRBV6-5 and TRBJ1-2; 8 bases match TRBD1. V lost 5 bases, J lost 2 bases, and 4 bases stayed unmatched. Per the germline V gene, CDR1 is MNHEY and CDR2 is SVGAGI. The CDR3 extends over 14 amino acids. DNA for the CDR3: TGTGCCAGCAGTCCGGACAGGGCCAACTATGGCTACACCTTC. This gives the protein CASSPDRANYGYTF.

The CDR3 region has the DNA TGTGCCAGCAGCTCCGGGTCGCCGACTGGAAACACCATATATTTT. It translates to CASSSGSPTGNTIYF. V and J are TRBV5-4 and TRBJ1-3; the D is unclear. Germline assignment: CDR1 SGHNT and CDR2 YYREEE (reference sequence). V gave up 3 bases and J gave up 2 bases, with 12 bases separating them. This CDR3 spans 15 amino acids.

The gene calls are TRBV7-5 and TRBJ2-7; the table calls TRBD2, which could not be checked here. TRBV7-5 corresponds to a pseudogene. This CDR3 has 15 amino acids. The CDR3 region has the DNA TGTGCCAGTCAACAGTCCGGGACTAGCGGATACGAGCAGTACTTC. Residues: CASQQSGTSGYEQYF.

The rearrangement joins TRBV28 to TRBJ2-2; perhaps TRBD2 as D (5 bases). Germline V gene sequence: CDR1 MDHEN, CDR2 SYDVKM. The CDR3 has 15 residues. Deletions cut 5 bases from V and 2 bases from J, with 12 bases between. The CDR3: CASSLGLFNTGELFF. The CDR3 nucleotides read TGTGCCAGCAGTCTCGGACTGTTTAACACCGGGGAGCTGTTTTTT.

The V call is TRBV6-5, the J call TRBJ1-2; D remains ambiguous. Germline V gene sequence: CDR1 MNHEY, CDR2 SVGAGI. CDR3 length equals 14 residues. Trimming removed 2 bases from V and 1 base from J, with 8 bases in between. The CDR3 protein is CASSYRAGNYGYTF. In nucleotides, the CDR3 is TGTGCCAGCAGTTACCGGGCGGGTAACTATGGCTACACCTTC.

This chain connects TRBV6-5 to TRBJ2-7; 10 bases fit TRBD2. From germline, CDR1 is MNHEY and CDR2 SVGAGI. This CDR3 has 14 amino acids. V lost 6 bases to trimming and J lost 2 bases; unmatched junction nucleotides: 4. The CDR3 loop is CASRERGGTYEQYF. The DNA for the CDR3 is TGTGCCAGCAGAGAGCGGGGGGGGACCTACGAGCAGTACTTC.

The chain carries TRBV29-1 and TRBJ2-4; TRBD1 might be the D (6 bases). This CDR3 comprises 13 residues. The ends were cut back, 4 bases at V and 7 bases at J, with 14 bases in the middle. Germline lookup yields CDR1 SQVTM and CDR2 ANQGSEA. CDR3: CSVGQRGINIQYF. For the CDR3, the DNA is TGCAGCGTTGGACAGAGGGGGATTAACATTCAGTACTTC.

V usage is TRBV28 and J usage is TRBJ1-5; 8 bases are shared with TRBD1. This CDR3 comprises 22 residues. V shed 2 bases and J 1 base; nucleotides not matched to a gene: 22. CDR1 and CDR2 (germline): MDHEN, SYDVKM. The CDR3 sequence is CASSLLPSFDPKQGVSNQPQHF. The CDR3 region has the DNA TGTGCCAGCAGTTTACTTCCCTCATTTGATCCGAAACAGGGGGTAAGCAATCAGCCCCAGCATTTT. The full variable domain, with the rest looked up from reference TRBV28 and TRBJ1-5, is DVKVTQSSRYLVKRTGEKVFLECVQDMDHENMFWYRQDPGLGLRLIYFSYDVKMKEKGDIPEGYSVSREKKERFSLILESASTNQTSMYLCASSLLPSFDPKQGVSNQPQHFGDGTRLSIL.

The chain combines TRBV2 with TRBJ2-3, with 9 bases identical to TRBD2. The CDR3 totals 16 residues. Per germline, CDR1 SNHLY and CDR2 FYNNEI. The V and J ends lost 2 bases and 2 bases, in that order; junction bases with no gene match: 5. In DNA form, the CDR3 reads TGTGCCAGCAGTGAATTCGCTAGCGGGGTCACAGATACGCAGTATTTT. Translating it yields CASSEFASGVTDTQYF.

The chain links TRBV5-1 to TRBJ2-1, with D perhaps TRBD1 (5 bases). The germline V gene has CDR1 SGHRS and CDR2 YFSETQ. This CDR3 is built from 14 residues. V was trimmed by 3 bases and J by 9 bases, leaving 16 bases between them. CDR3 sequence reads: CASSSTIRQSEQFF. Written as DNA, the CDR3 is TGCGCCAGCAGCTCTACAATACGACAGAGTGAGCAGTTCTTC.

The chain employs TRBV18 and TRBJ1-4, with D tentatively TRBD1 (6 bases). CDR3 length: 13 residues. Trimming took off 4 bases at V and 4 bases at J, with 7 bases between the two ends. Per germline, CDR1 KGHSH and CDR2 LQKENI. CDR3 region: CASSRDNNEKLFF. In DNA form, the CDR3 reads TGTGCCAGCTCACGGGACAATAATGAAAAACTGTTTTTT.

The chain uses TRBV6-2 or TRBV6-3 and TRBJ2-5; D remains ambiguous. This CDR3 contains 12 residues. Germline V gene data show CDR1 as MNHEY and CDR2 as SVGEGT. V was clipped by 0 bases and J by 5 bases, with 4 bases between them. CDR3 DNA sequence: TGTGCCAGCAGTTACTCGCGGGAGACCCAGTACTTC. Residues: CASSYSRETQYF.

V and J are TRBV7-8 and TRBJ1-5; 11 bases are shared with TRBD1. Germline V gene lookup returns CDR1 SGHVS and CDR2 FQNEAQ. This CDR3 region has 17 residues. The junction had 8 bases not matched to a gene; V was cut back by 2 bases and J by 5 bases. The DNA for the CDR3 is TGTGCCAGCAGCTTAAGGAGGTCGGGACAGGGGGATCAGCCCCAGCATTTT. As protein: CASSLRRSGQGDQPQHF. Combining the CDR3 with reference TRBV7-8 and TRBJ1-5 gives the whole variable domain GAGVSQSPRYKVAKRGQDVALRCDPISGHVSLFWYQQALGQGPEFLTYFQNEAQLDKSGLPSDRFFAERPEGSVSTLKIQRTQQEDSAVYLCASSLRRSGQGDQPQHFGDGTRLSIL.

This chain uses TRBV12-3 or TRBV12-4 with TRBJ2-1, with a weak D call TRBD2 (6 bases). Between the trimmed V and J ends, which lost 6 bases and 6 bases, there was a span of 12 bases. CDR3 length equals 13 residues. The CDR3, as DNA: TGTGCCAGCAGCCTCGGACTATTCAATGAGCAGTTCTTC. Protein sequence: CASSLGLFNEQFF.

The J gene is TRBJ1-3, the V gene TRBV18; D might be TRBD1 (5 bases). Germline CDR1 and CDR2: KGHSH and LQKENI. CDR3 length: 18 residues. V was trimmed by 0 bases and J by 0 bases, leaving 15 bases between them. The CDR3, as DNA: TGTGCCAGCTCACCACCGGTTAGCAGACAGCACTCTGGAAACACCATATATTTT. This gives the protein CASSPPVSRQHSGNTIYF.

This rearrangement joins TRBV7-9 to TRBJ2-5; 7 bases agree with TRBD2. The J segment lost 5 bases and the V segment lost 1 base, leaving 7 bases of the junction unmatched. CDR1 SEHNR and CDR2 FQNEAQ come from the germline V gene (reference sequence). The CDR3 extends over 15 amino acids. CDR3 nucleotides: TGTGCCAGCAGCTTAGTTGCGGGAGCGAGGGAGACCCAGTACTTC. Encoded protein: CASSLVAGARETQYF. Looking up the rest from reference TRBV7-9 and TRBJ2-5 gives the full variable domain: DTGVSQNPRHKITKRGQNVTFRCDPISEHNRLYWYRQTLGQGPEFLTYFQNEAQLEKSRLLSDRFSAERPKGSFSTLEIQRTEQGDSAMYLCASSLVAGARETQYFGPGTRLLVL.

The V gene is TRBV27, the J gene TRBJ2-7, with D possibly being TRBD1 (5 bases). Trimming cost V 7 bases and J 2 bases, with 15 bases left between them. CDR1 and CDR2 (germline): MNHEY, SMNVEV (reference sequence). The CDR3 runs to 14 residues. CDR3 protein: CASNSRGFPYEQYF. For the CDR3, the DNA is TGTGCCAGCAATTCAAGGGGTTTTCCCTACGAGCAGTACTTC.